The rows below give T cell receptor beta chains drawn from one sample of a study. TCRdb recomputed calls from the 5' RACE reads with MiXCR, one row per CDR3 protein. This sample has roughly 420 distinct CDR3 sequences, with 8% to 10% found just once. Sequencing was performed on effector memory T cells from blood PBMCs. Receptors originate from a male donor with HIV. Both conserved end residues are part of each CDR3. D genes are given only for firm matches. Expanded clones are given a class, and other clones once, few, many or no size at all.

- TRBJ2-5 few TRBV29-1 CSAILVGSKETQYF TGCAGCGCAATTCTTGTAGGGAGTAAAGAGACCCAGTACTTC
- TRBJ1-3 large TRBV13 CASSRRGGNTIYF TGTGCCAGCAGTCGGCGTGGGGGAAACACCATATATTTT
- TRBJ2-3 - TRBV15 CATSRSRGGSTDTQYF TGTGCCACCAGCAGATCCCGGGGAGGTAGCACAGATACGCAGTATTTT
TRBD1 TRBJ1-1 - TRBV29-1 CSARDRGLNTEAFF TGCAGCGCCCGGGACAGGGGTTTGAACACTGAAGCTTTCTTT
- TRBJ1-4 few TRBV4-3 CASSRARQGEKLFF TGCGCCAGCAGCCGCGCCAGGCAGGGTGAAAAACTGTTTTTT
- TRBJ1-1 few TRBV7-9 CASSVQGNTEAFF TGTGCCAGCAGCGTACAGGGGAACACTGAAGCTTTCTTT
TRBD2 TRBJ2-5 - TRBV4-2 CASSQGTRGETQYF TGTGCCAGCAGCCAAGGGACTAGAGGGGAGACCCAGTACTTC
- TRBJ2-1 - TRBV5-4 CASSFGTEDLTKIGQFF TGTGCCAGCAGCTTTGGAACAGAGGATCTCACCAAAATAGGGCAGTTCTTC
TRBD1 TRBJ1-1 large TRBV18 CASSPPTGTVTEAFF TGTGCCAGCTCACCACCGACAGGGACGGTCACTGAAGCTTTCTTT
TRBD2 TRBJ2-7 - TRBV7-2 CASSLSSTSANEQYF TGTGCCAGCAGCTTAAGTTCGACTAGCGCTAACGAGCAGTACTTC
- TRBJ1-1 few TRBV2 CASSDRGSTEAFF TGTGCCAGCAGCGACCGGGGGAGCACTGAAGCTTTCTTT
- TRBJ1-5 few TRBV6-2/TRBV6-3 CASSYSTSNQPQHF TGTGCCAGCAGTTACTCGACCAGCAATCAGCCCCAGCATTTT
- TRBJ1-1 large TRBV15 CATSRSSHYTARLVFF TGTGCCACCAGCAGATCTTCCCATTACACTGCTCGTTTAGTTTTCTTT
- TRBJ2-4 large TRBV15 CATSRDRAANIQYF TGTGCCACCAGCAGAGATCGGGCTGCAAACATTCAGTACTTC
TRBD1 TRBJ2-7 large TRBV7-6 CASSSGQGFDEQYF TGTGCCAGCAGCTCGGGACAGGGGTTCGACGAGCAGTACTTC
- TRBJ1-5 - TRBV6-5 CASSYSTGKNQPQHF TGTGCCAGCAGTTACTCGACGGGCAAAAATCAGCCCCAGCATTTT
- TRBJ2-5 - TRBV13 CASSLEPSEETQYF TGTGCCAGCAGCTTAGAGCCTAGTGAAGAGACCCAGTACTTC
TRBD1 TRBJ1-2 - TRBV30 CAWSQGVPYGYTF TGTGCCTGGAGTCAGGGGGTCCCGTATGGCTACACCTTC
TRBD1 TRBJ1-1 large TRBV5-1 CASSDPQGRAEAFF TGCGCCAGCAGCGACCCACAGGGGAGGGCTGAAGCTTTCTTT
TRBD1 TRBJ2-1 large TRBV15 CATSRMRGPGNEQFF TGTGCCACCAGCAGAATGAGGGGGCCGGGGAATGAGCAGTTCTTC